One sample yielded the 25 T cell receptor beta chains listed below, sequenced in a study of blood T cell repertoires in COVID-19. Produced via immunoSEQ multiplex PCR; TCRdb's table is partial and in-frame only. Seen here are around 34,000 clones, more than 80% observed once, and the top ten hold approximately 15%. The material sequenced was peripheral blood. Every receptor here comes from a woman in her 70s with acute or convalescent COVID-19.

The gene calls are TRBV5-1 and TRBJ2-7; D may be TRBD2 (5 bases). The CDR3 has 13 residues. Germline CDR1 reads SGHRS; CDR2 reads YFSETQ. Trimming took 4 bases from V and 2 from J, leaving 10 bases between them. The CDR3 sequence: CASSTAGTYEQYF. The CDR3 coding sequence is TGCGCCAGCAGCACTGCGGGTACCTACGAGCAGTACTTC.

This clone appeared once. The rearrangement links TRBV5-6 to TRBJ2-5; 7 bases are a match to TRBD2. Trimming cost V 0 bases and J 7 bases; bases outside gene matches: 6. Per germline, CDR1 SGHDT and CDR2 YYEEEE. This CDR3 is 14 amino acids long. The CDR3 bases are TGTGCCAGCAGCTTGGCCGGGAAGCGGGGGACCCAGTACTTC. Translated, it gives CASSLAGKRGTQYF.

The chain links TRBV28 to TRBJ1-1, with D hard to call. Germline V gives CDR1 MDHEN, CDR2 SYDVKM. The CDR3 runs 14 residues. V lost 6 bases to trimming and J lost 3 bases, with 14 bases between them. The CDR3 DNA sequence: TGTGCCAGCAGCCCGCCGGGAGGGTACACTGAAGCTTTCTTT. Protein product: CASSPPGGYTEAFF. The full variable domain, with the rest looked up from reference TRBV28 and TRBJ1-1, is DVKVTQSSRYLVKRTGEKVFLECVQDMDHENMFWYRQDPGLGLRLIYFSYDVKMKEKGDIPEGYSVSREKKERFSLILESASTNQTSMYLCASSPPGGYTEAFFGQGTRLTVV.

This chain joins TRBV11-2 and TRBJ2-5; 9 nucleotides agree with TRBD1. CDR3 size: 15 residues. V shed 6 bases and J 5 bases; nucleotides not matched to a gene: 10. CDR1 is SGHAT and CDR2 is FQNNGV in the germline V gene. The CDR3 region is CASRDQYRGRETQYF. The CDR3 DNA reads as TGTGCCAGCAGGGACCAGTACAGGGGGCGGGAGACCCAGTACTTC.

This clone was seen a handful of times. The chain has TRBV27 and TRBJ2-2; 14 bases agree with TRBD2. Germline lookup yields CDR1 MNHEY and CDR2 SMNVEV (reference sequence). V gave up 2 bases and J gave up 7 bases; unmatched junction bases: 3. The CDR3 extends over 16 amino acids. Here the CDR3 DNA reads TGTGCCAGCAGTTTAAGGGGACTAGCGGGAGACGGGGAGCTGTTTTTT. It is translated as CASSLRGLAGDGELFF.

This clone was detected only a few times. The chain combines TRBV28 with TRBJ1-5; D might be TRBD1 (5 bases). The CDR3 spans 15 residues. Germline V gives CDR1 MDHEN, CDR2 SYDVKM. The ends were cut back, 2 bases at V and 2 bases at J, with 10 bases in the middle. CDR3 sequence (DNA): TGTGCCAGCAGTTTAGAGGGGAGGGGCAATCAGCCCCAGCATTTT. This gives the protein CASSLEGRGNQPQHF.

This clone occurred once. The V call is TRBV21-1, the J call TRBJ1-6. TRBV21-1 is noted as a pseudogene. The CDR3 spans 17 residues. CDR3 coding DNA: TGTGCCAGCAGCAAAGAGAGTGGGGAATCGGGGAATTCACCCCTCCACTTT. This encodes CASSKESGESGNSPLHF.

The chain is built from TRBV28 and TRBJ2-7; 11 nucleotides line up with TRBD2. The germline V gene has CDR1 MDHEN and CDR2 SYDVKM. The CDR3 spans 14 residues. After removal of 4 bases from V and 3 bases from J, the junction contained 2 bases not matched to a gene. In DNA, the CDR3 is TGTGCCAGCAGTTCAGGACTAGCGGGCTACGAGCAGTACTTC. As protein: CASSSGLAGYEQYF.

By frequency in the sample, this clone is medium-sized (0.01 to 0.1%). The CDR3 loop is CASRLGPSNNEQFF. CDR3 bases: TGTGCCAGCCGCTTGGGGCCCTCGAACAATGAGCAGTTCTTC. The genes are TRBV27 and TRBJ2-1; TRBD1 might be the D (5 bases). CDR1 MNHEY and CDR2 SMNVEV come from the germline V gene (reference sequence). The germline V and J ends were trimmed by 8 bases and 5 bases, with 16 bases remaining between them. There are 14 residues in the CDR3.

This chain connects TRBV5-4 to TRBJ2-1; 7 bases are shared with TRBD2. The CDR3 has 16 amino acids. V was pared by 4 bases and J by 6 bases, with 13 bases of the junction left unmatched. Germline CDR1 reads SGHNT; CDR2 reads YYREEE (reference sequence). In DNA form, the CDR3 reads TGTGCCAGCAGCACACGGGGGGTAGCGGGCCTCAATGAGCAGTTCTTC. This encodes CASSTRGVAGLNEQFF.

V usage is TRBV9 and J usage is TRBJ2-1; TRBD2 might be the D (6 bases). Germline assignment: CDR1 SGDLS and CDR2 YYNGEE. This CDR3 has 15 amino acids. V lost 0 bases and J 3 bases, leaving 10 bases between the germline ends. CDR3 DNA: TGTGCCAGCAGCGTAGCTTGGGGGGTCTACAATGAGCAGTTCTTC. Its translation: CASSVAWGVYNEQFF.

CDR3: CASSPSTGNTEAFF. The CDR3 DNA sequence: TGTGCCAGCAGCCCCTCGACAGGGAACACTGAAGCTTTCTTT. The genes are TRBV3-1 (or the pseudogene TRBV3-2) and TRBJ1-1; weak D call: TRBD1 (6 bases). The CDR3 has 14 residues. Trimming took 4 bases from V and 1 from J, leaving 10 bases between them. Germline V gene lookup returns CDR1 LGHDT and CDR2 YNNKEL (reference sequence).

The chain combines TRBV5-6 with TRBJ1-4; the match to TRBD1 covers 8 bases. This CDR3 spans 17 amino acids. Looked up from germline, CDR1 is SGHDT and CDR2 is YYEEEE. J lost 0 bases, V lost 1 base, and 5 bases had no gene match. CDR3 amino acids: CASSLTGGAATNEKLFF. Here the CDR3 DNA reads TGTGCCAGCAGCTTGACAGGGGGTGCGGCAACTAATGAAAAACTGTTTTTT. Full variable domain (outside the CDR3, taken from reference TRBV5-6 and TRBJ1-4): DAGVTQSPTHLIKTRGQQVTLRCSPKSGHDTVSWYQQALGQGPQFIFQYYEEEERQRGNFPDRFSGHQFPNYSSELNVNALLLGDSALYLCASSLTGGAATNEKLFFGSGTQLSVL.

The rearrangement links TRBV5-1 to TRBJ1-2; maybe TRBD1 (5 bases). V lost 3 bases, J lost 4 bases, and 10 bases lay in between. This CDR3 spans 13 amino acids. CDR1 SGHRS and CDR2 YFSETQ come from the germline V gene. CDR3 sequence (DNA): TGCGCCAGCAGCTCAGGGAATCCCTATGGCTACACCTTC. It specifies CASSSGNPYGYTF.

This rearrangement joins TRBV4-2 to TRBJ2-3; TRBD2 might be the D (5 bases). The CDR3 is made up of 17 amino acids. In germline, CDR1 is LGHNA, CDR2 YNFKEQ. V lost 0 bases, J lost 4 bases, and 17 bases lay in between. The CDR3 coding sequence is TGTGCCAGCAGCCAAGAGGGCCAGCGAAGGAGGTCAGATACGCAGTATTTT. This encodes CASSQEGQRRRSDTQYF.

The table lists this clone with a count of one. The rearrangement uses TRBV14 and TRBJ1-2; TRBD1 matches at 8 bases. V shed 4 bases, J shed 3 bases, and the junction held 10 bases outside the gene matches. This CDR3 region has 16 residues. Germline-derived CDR1 and CDR2 are SGHDN and FVKESK. DNA of the CDR3: TGTGCCAGCAGCCCTCTCGTCAGGGGGCGCGACTATGGCTACACCTTC. Protein sequence: CASSPLVRGRDYGYTF.

The chain couples TRBV4-2 to TRBJ1-1, with D perhaps TRBD1 (6 bases). Germline CDR1 and CDR2: LGHNA and YNFKEQ. CDR3 length: 14 amino acids. V was pared by 2 bases and J by 4 bases, with 11 bases between. In nucleotides, the CDR3 is TGTGCCAGCAGCCAACTGGACAGCGGCACTGAAGCTTTCTTT. This gives the protein CASSQLDSGTEAFF.

The chain couples TRBV4-2 to TRBJ1-4; TRBD1 agrees at 10 bases. CDR1 and CDR2 (germline): LGHNA, YNFKEQ. The CDR3 is 18 amino acids. V lost 0 bases to trimming and J lost 5 bases; unmatched junction nucleotides: 9. CDR3 sequence reads: CASSQDGDRGGRNEKLFF. The CDR3 DNA is TGTGCCAGCAGCCAAGATGGGGACAGGGGCGGTAGAAATGAAAAACTGTTTTTT.

This rearrangement joins TRBV7-9 to TRBJ2-5, with D possibly matching TRBD1 (6 bases). This CDR3 comprises 16 residues. The V end was cut by 3 bases, the J end by 2 bases, with 16 bases between. CDR1 SEHNR and CDR2 FQNEAQ come from the germline V gene (reference sequence). CDR3 loop: CASSFSRVRGQETQYF. CDR3 nucleotide sequence: TGTGCCAGCAGCTTCTCCAGGGTCAGGGGACAAGAGACCCAGTACTTC.

The CDR3 reads CASRRDRGSGGYTF. The CDR3 DNA follows: TGTGCCAGCAGGCGGGACAGGGGTTCGGGTGGCTACACCTTC. The chain combines TRBV5-6 with TRBJ1-2; 10 bases are a match to TRBD1. The ends lost 5 bases at V and 7 bases at J; junction bases unmatched: 8. Germline V gene lookup returns CDR1 SGHDT and CDR2 YYEEEE. This CDR3 comprises 14 residues.

The chain carries TRBV2 and TRBJ1-1; unclear D gene. From germline, CDR1 is SNHLY and CDR2 FYNNEI. V lost 7 bases and J lost 0, with 9 bases in between. The CDR3 totals 13 residues. The CDR3 bases are TGTGCCAGCACAGGTCTCATGAACACTGAAGCTTTCTTT. This gives the protein CASTGLMNTEAFF. The complete variable domain, with remaining parts taken from reference TRBV2 and TRBJ1-1, reads EPEVTQTPSHQVTQMGQEVILRCVPISNHLYFYWYRQILGQKVEFLVSFYNNEISEKSEIFDDQFSVERPDGSNFTLKIRSTKLEDSAMYFCASTGLMNTEAFFGQGTRLTVV.

V and J are TRBV6-2 or TRBV6-3 and TRBJ2-2, with TRBD2 matching over 9 bases. Per germline, CDR1 MNHEY and CDR2 SVGEGT. J was trimmed by 1 base and V by 4 bases; bases with no gene match: 10. The CDR3 spans 18 residues. The CDR3 DNA follows: TGTGCCAGCAGTTTGGTGGTAGCGGGAGAGGAGAACACCGGGGAGCTGTTTTTT. This translates into CASSLVVAGEENTGELFF.

The chain combines TRBV7-9 with TRBJ2-7; weak D call: TRBD1 (6 bases). The CDR3 is 14 amino acids. V was shortened by 5 bases and J by 2 bases, with 13 bases between the two germline ends. From germline, CDR1 is SEHNR and CDR2 FQNEAQ (reference sequence). The CDR3 DNA is TGTGCCAGCAGCGGGACGACAGGTACCTACGAGCAGTACTTC. It specifies CASSGTTGTYEQYF. Filled out from reference TRBV7-9 and TRBJ2-7, the complete variable domain reads DTGVSQNPRHKITKRGQNVTFRCDPISEHNRLYWYRQTLGQGPEFLTYFQNEAQLEKSRLLSDRFSAERPKGSFSTLEIQRTEQGDSAMYLCASSGTTGTYEQYFGPGTRLTVT.

There are a few counts of this clone. This chain joins TRBV27 and TRBJ1-1, with D possibly being TRBD1 (6 bases). The CDR3 extends over 13 amino acids. The V and J ends lost 8 bases and 4 bases respectively, with 14 bases between them. Germline values: CDR1 MNHEY, CDR2 SMNVEV (reference sequence). CDR3 coding DNA: TGTGCCAGCGGATACAGGGATCCCACTGAAGCTTTCTTT. Its protein product is CASGYRDPTEAFF.

The chain links TRBV28 to TRBJ2-1, with 8 nucleotides matching TRBD2. This CDR3 comprises 16 residues. CDR1 and CDR2 from the germline V gene are MDHEN and SYDVKM. Trimming removed 8 bases from V and 2 bases from J; junction bases left unmatched: 11. The CDR3 region has the DNA TGTGCCAGCTCCCGCTCCCGGGAGGGCCCCTACAATGAGCAGTTCTTC. Its protein product is CASSRSREGPYNEQFF.